A single sample gave rise to the 28 T cell receptor beta chains below, sequenced in a study of blood T cell repertoires in COVID-19. Data came from immunoSEQ multiplex PCR; TCRdb stores just in-frame clones and leaves some out. The table shows more than 90,000 clones, with over 80% occurring only once. The sequenced sample consisted of peripheral blood. Receptors originate from a woman in her 70s with acute or convalescent COVID-19.

V usage is TRBV4-1 and J usage is TRBJ2-1, with TRBD2 matching over 8 bases. Germline trimming cut 4 bases from V and 7 bases from J; bases unmatched to any gene: 18. The germline gives CDR1 MGHRA, CDR2 YSYEKL. This CDR3 spans 18 amino acids. The CDR3 reads CASSLLPGAGAGGNEQFF. CDR3 coding DNA: TGCGCCAGCAGCCTTCTCCCCGGAGCGGGGGCCGGGGGAAATGAGCAGTTCTTC.

This clone showed up many times. The V call is TRBV7-9, the J call TRBJ1-1; a possible D gene is TRBD1 (6 bases). Trimming stripped 5 bases from V and 6 bases from J, with 16 bases between. This CDR3 is 14 amino acids long. The germline gives CDR1 SEHNR, CDR2 FQNEAQ (reference sequence). The CDR3 spells CASSPTLGASEAFF. CDR3 bases: TGTGCCAGCAGCCCCACTCTGGGGGCGTCTGAAGCTTTCTTT.

The rearrangement uses TRBV6-5 and TRBJ2-7; D perhaps matches TRBD2 (7 bases). The V gene lost 8 bases and the J gene lost 6 bases, with 14 bases spanning the gap. CDR3 length: 12 residues. CDR1 is MNHEY, CDR2 SVGAGI, per germline. This CDR3 is CASGYREGEQYF. CDR3 DNA: TGTGCCAGCGGCTACAGGGAGGGCGAGCAGTACTTC.

This clone came up once. V is TRBV6-1 and J is TRBJ1-4; TRBD1 is a possible D gene (5 bases). This CDR3 spans 15 amino acids. V gave up 2 bases and J gave up 8 bases, with 15 bases separating them. The germline V gene has CDR1 MNHNS and CDR2 SASEGT. The CDR3 loop reads CASSEQWTTDEKLFF. In DNA, the CDR3 is TGTGCCAGCAGTGAACAGTGGACAACCGACGAAAAACTGTTTTTT.

The J gene is TRBJ2-1, the V gene TRBV5-1; weak D call: TRBD1 (5 bases). The CDR3 extends over 15 amino acids. Germline V lookup: CDR1 SGHRS, CDR2 YFSETQ. V dropped 3 bases and J dropped 8 bases, with 18 bases sitting between them. Here the CDR3 DNA reads TGCGCCAGCAGCTACGAAGGGGATCGTCGGGATGAGCAGTTCTTC. It is translated as CASSYEGDRRDEQFF.

V is TRBV5-4 and J is TRBJ2-5, with 10 nucleotides matching TRBD1. Germline trimming cut 4 bases from V and 2 bases from J; bases unmatched to any gene: 5. Germline lookup yields CDR1 SGHNT and CDR2 YYREEE (reference sequence). The CDR3 is 15 residues long. Here the CDR3 DNA reads TGTGCCAGCAGCGTGACAGGGGGCTATCAAGAGACCCAGTACTTC. It encodes CASSVTGGYQETQYF.

The genes are TRBV21-1 and TRBJ1-1; TRBD1, as called in the table, went unchecked against the DNA. TRBV21-1 is an annotated pseudogene. The CDR3 has 16 amino acids. The CDR3 region is CASSSKPDSSNTEAFF. CDR3 DNA: TGTGCCAGCAGCTCAAAGCCCGACAGTTCGAACACTGAAGCTTTCTTT.

J is TRBJ2-5 and V is TRBV11-2; 10 positions match TRBD2. V shed 5 bases and J 3 bases; nucleotides not matched to a gene: 6. The CDR3 contains 15 residues. Germline V lookup: CDR1 SGHAT, CDR2 FQNNGV. In DNA form, the CDR3 reads TGTGCCAGCAGCCTACGGACTAGCGGAGAAGAGACCCAGTACTTC. Amino acids: CASSLRTSGEETQYF.

This sequence joins TRBV2 and TRBJ1-1, with D hard to call. Germline CDR1 SNHLY, CDR2 FYNNEI. The CDR3 has 13 residues. V lost 6 bases, J lost 3 bases, and 11 bases lay in between. CDR3 amino acids: CASRKSEDTEAFF. CDR3 bases: TGTGCCAGCAGGAAATCCGAGGACACTGAAGCTTTCTTT.

The V gene is TRBV10-2, the J gene TRBJ1-1; possibly TRBD1 for D (5 bases). Germline V gene data show CDR1 as WSHSY and CDR2 as SAAADI. The CDR3 sequence is 12 residues long. Between the trimmed V and J ends, which lost 10 bases and 4 bases, there was a span of 13 bases. The CDR3 DNA reads as TGCGCCACCGGACGGGGGGGCACTGAAGCTTTCTTT. This gives the protein CATGRGGTEAFF.

CDR3 DNA: TGTGCCAGCAGTCCAACCTGGGGGCAGACCAATCAGCCCCAGCATTTT. Its protein is CASSPTWGQTNQPQHF. V usage is TRBV28 and J usage is TRBJ1-5; D perhaps matches TRBD1 (6 bases). CDR1 MDHEN and CDR2 SYDVKM come from the germline V gene. CDR3 length equals 16 residues. The germline V and J ends were trimmed by 5 bases and 3 bases, with 17 bases remaining between them.

This chain connects TRBV2 to TRBJ2-5, with 10 bases that match TRBD2. The trim removed 6 bases at V and 4 bases at J, leaving 14 bases unmatched. The CDR3 totals 17 residues. CDR1 and CDR2 from the germline V gene are SNHLY and FYNNEI. The CDR3 sequence is CASRKGTSDQRGETQYF. CDR3 sequence (DNA): TGTGCCAGCAGGAAAGGGACTAGCGACCAGAGAGGAGAGACCCAGTACTTC. The full variable domain, in which reference TRBV2 and TRBJ2-5 provide the parts outside the CDR3, is EPEVTQTPSHQVTQMGQEVILRCVPISNHLYFYWYRQILGQKVEFLVSFYNNEISEKSEIFDDQFSVERPDGSNFTLKIRSTKLEDSAMYFCASRKGTSDQRGETQYFGPGTRLLVL.

The chain is built from TRBV5-6 and TRBJ1-5; D gene ambiguous. Looked up from germline, CDR1 is SGHDT and CDR2 is YYEEEE. The CDR3 has 15 amino acids. The V end was cut by 1 base, the J end by 5 bases, with 13 bases between. CDR3 nucleotides: TGTGCCAGCAGCTTGAGGGCCCGAGGGTATCAGCCCCAGCATTTT. It encodes CASSLRARGYQPQHF.

The rearrangement uses TRBV2 and TRBJ2-7, with TRBD1 as a possible D gene (6 bases). The germline V gene encodes CDR1 SNHLY and CDR2 FYNNEI. CDR3 length: 15 amino acids. The V end was cut by 6 bases, the J end by 7 bases, with 22 bases between. This chain's CDR3 is CASRLTPGDLGEQYF. CDR3 nucleotide sequence: TGTGCCAGCAGATTGACCCCAGGGGACCTTGGGGAGCAGTACTTC.

The CDR3 sequence is CASSLQQIENTGELFF. CDR3 DNA: TGCGCCAGCAGCTTGCAACAGATTGAGAACACCGGGGAGCTGTTTTTT. The chain is built from TRBV5-1 and TRBJ2-2, with D unresolved. This CDR3 region has 16 residues. Trimming took 1 base from V and 1 from J, leaving 11 bases between them. Germline-derived CDR1 and CDR2 are SGHRS and YFSETQ. Filled out from reference TRBV5-1 and TRBJ2-2, the complete variable domain reads KAGVTQTPRYLIKTRGQQVTLSCSPISGHRSVSWYQQTPGQGLQFLFEYFSETQRNKGNFPGRFSGRQFSNSRSEMNVSTLELGDSALYLCASSLQQIENTGELFFGEGSRLTVL.

This chain links TRBV2 with TRBJ1-1, with 7 bases matching TRBD1. CDR3 size: 15 residues. Germline CDR1 and CDR2: SNHLY and FYNNEI. J was trimmed by 5 bases and V by 7 bases; bases with no gene match: 13. The CDR3 sequence is CASKSQGRLPTEAFF. CDR3 DNA sequence: TGTGCCAGCAAGTCACAGGGGCGGCTTCCTACTGAAGCTTTCTTT.

The V call is TRBV6-1, the J call TRBJ1-2, with D maybe TRBD1 (5 bases). Per the germline V gene, CDR1 is MNHNS and CDR2 is SASEGT. The length of the CDR3 is 14 residues. Trimming took 4 bases from V and 4 from J, leaving 13 bases between them. CDR3 nucleotides: TGTGCCAGCAGTGTAGCCCAGGGCGGCTATGGCTACACCTTC. It yields the protein CASSVAQGGYGYTF.

This chain uses TRBV6-5 with TRBJ2-7; 8 nucleotides match TRBD1. Germline V gene lookup returns CDR1 MNHEY and CDR2 SVGAGI. The CDR3 consists of 13 residues. J gave up 4 bases and V 6 bases, and 5 bases lay outside the gene matches. The CDR3 here is CASRSGDRYEQYF. CDR3 nucleotides: TGTGCCAGCAGGTCCGGGGACAGGTACGAGCAGTACTTC.

The chain joins TRBV27 to TRBJ1-1; tentatively, D is TRBD1 (5 bases). Germline V gene data show CDR1 as MNHEY and CDR2 as SMNVEV (reference sequence). The CDR3 runs to 12 residues. With 6 bases removed from V and 8 bases from J, the gap between germline ends came to 13 bases. CDR3 in amino acids: CASSLMGREAFF. CDR3 in DNA: TGTGCCAGCAGCCTCATGGGGCGAGAAGCTTTCTTT.

The chain links TRBV19 to TRBJ2-1; the D gene is possibly TRBD1 (5 bases). Deletions cut 1 base from V and 0 bases from J, with 13 bases between. In germline, CDR1 is LNHDA, CDR2 SQIVND (reference sequence). CDR3 length: 17 residues. The CDR3 DNA is TGTGCCAGTAGTATAGCGTCAGGGATTTCCTCCTACAATGAGCAGTTCTTC. Its translation is CASSIASGISSYNEQFF.

The gene calls are TRBV5-1 and TRBJ1-5; 8 nucleotides align to TRBD1. V lost 0 bases and J lost 5; bases outside the gene matches: 1. Per germline, CDR1 SGHRS and CDR2 YFSETQ. The CDR3 extends over 14 amino acids. CDR3: CASSLGDRHQPQHF. In DNA, the CDR3 is TGCGCCAGCAGCTTGGGGGACAGGCATCAGCCCCAGCATTTT.

This rearrangement joins TRBV9 to TRBJ2-2; a weak D match, TRBD2 (5 bases). This CDR3 is built from 14 residues. With 4 bases removed from V and 8 bases from J, the gap between germline ends came to 15 bases. CDR1 SGDLS and CDR2 YYNGEE come from the germline V gene. The CDR3 spells CASSPGGERGELFF. In DNA form, the CDR3 reads TGTGCCAGCAGCCCCGGCGGTGAGCGGGGGGAGCTGTTTTTT.

This clone was seen a handful of times. The genes are TRBV10-3 and TRBJ1-3; 9 bases fit TRBD1. The J segment lost 0 bases and the V segment lost 8 bases, leaving 8 bases of the junction unmatched. CDR3 length: 16 amino acids. The germline V gene encodes CDR1 ENHRY and CDR2 SYGVKD. Here the CDR3 reads CAIGEGQGYSGNTIYF. The CDR3 nucleotides are TGTGCCATCGGAGAGGGACAGGGCTACTCTGGAAACACCATATATTTT.

This clone came up once. V gene TRBV10-2 combines with J gene TRBJ1-1; the D gene is possibly TRBD1 (5 bases). The CDR3 consists of 13 residues. CDR1 and CDR2 from the germline V gene are WSHSY and SAAADI. The ends were cut back, 3 bases at V and 6 bases at J, with 11 bases in the middle. Written as DNA, the CDR3 is TGCGCCAGCAGTGAAGGCCGGGGGGCTGAAGCTTTCTTT. It encodes CASSEGRGAEAFF.

The rearrangement links TRBV5-4 to TRBJ1-4, with D maybe TRBD1 (5 bases). V lost 4 bases to trimming and J lost 5 bases, with 12 bases between them. Germline values: CDR1 SGHNT, CDR2 YYREEE (reference sequence). CDR3 length equals 14 residues. CDR3 protein: CASSPWGENEKLFF. The CDR3 DNA is TGTGCCAGCAGCCCCTGGGGGGAAAATGAAAAACTGTTTTTT.

The sample holds a few counts of this clone. The V gene is TRBV4-1, the J gene TRBJ2-7, with TRBD2 identical over 11 bases. J gave up 2 bases and V 4 bases, and 1 base lay outside the gene matches. Germline V lookup: CDR1 MGHRA, CDR2 YSYEKL. The CDR3 is made up of 14 amino acids. CDR3 in amino acids: CASSLGLAAYEQYF. CDR3 bases: TGCGCCAGCAGCCTGGGACTAGCGGCCTACGAGCAGTACTTC.

The CDR3 reads CASSQEGTGFYGYTF. DNA for the CDR3: TGCGCCAGCAGCCAGGAAGGGACAGGGTTCTATGGCTACACCTTC. The chain carries TRBV5-1 and TRBJ1-2; 9 nucleotides agree with TRBD1. From germline, CDR1 is SGHRS and CDR2 YFSETQ. The J segment lost 4 bases and the V segment lost 4 bases, leaving 8 bases of the junction unmatched. The CDR3 is 15 residues long.

V usage is TRBV19 and J usage is TRBJ1-6; possible D gene TRBD1, 5 bases. CDR3 length: 16 amino acids. Germline V gene lookup returns CDR1 LNHDA and CDR2 SQIVND (reference sequence). V was trimmed by 6 bases and J by 7 bases, leaving 19 bases between them. CDR3 sequence (DNA): TGTGCCAGTAGGGATCTTAAGGGGATTAAAAATTCACCCCTCCACTTT. Its translation is CASRDLKGIKNSPLHF.